This entry is about one T cell receptor beta chain. Antigen specificity is unknown. Those patients who had chemo-refractory metastatic non-small-cell lung cancer were given focal radiation along with CTLA-4 blockade through ipilimumab. The assay was immunoSEQ multiplex PCR, and TCRdb's table has in-frame clones only and misses some. Of tens of thousands of clones detected, around 77% appear once; the ten largest clones hold approximately 2.4%. These data belong to a study of radiotherapy plus CTLA-4 blockade in lung cancer. On the study more broadly: Around 19% of enrolled patients responded objectively, and approximately 34% had disease control.

This CDR3 is 12 amino acids long. J gave up 9 bases and V 3 bases, and 3 bases lay outside the gene matches. Per germline, CDR1 SGHRS and CDR2 YFSETQ. Findings and limits, study-wide: Clones of tumor-derived TCRs expanded in blood after radiotherapy plus ipilimumab.

This receptor was obtained from a human donor with non-small cell lung cancer whose response to radiotherapy plus ipilimumab could not be evaluated. This specimen was peripheral blood, taken from a patient treated with radiotherapy plus ipilimumab. V and J are TRBV5-1 and TRBJ2-4, with TRBD2 matching over 7 bases. In DNA form, the CDR3 reads TGCGCCAGCAGCTGGGACTATAGCATTCAGTACTTC. Residues: CASSWDYSIQYF. The whole variable domain, filled in from reference TRBV5-1 and TRBJ2-4, reads KAGVTQTPRYLIKTRGQQVTLSCSPISGHRSVSWYQQTPGQGLQFLFEYFSETQRNKGNFPGRFSGRQFSNSRSEMNVSTLELGDSALYLCASSWDYSIQYFGAGTRLSVL.